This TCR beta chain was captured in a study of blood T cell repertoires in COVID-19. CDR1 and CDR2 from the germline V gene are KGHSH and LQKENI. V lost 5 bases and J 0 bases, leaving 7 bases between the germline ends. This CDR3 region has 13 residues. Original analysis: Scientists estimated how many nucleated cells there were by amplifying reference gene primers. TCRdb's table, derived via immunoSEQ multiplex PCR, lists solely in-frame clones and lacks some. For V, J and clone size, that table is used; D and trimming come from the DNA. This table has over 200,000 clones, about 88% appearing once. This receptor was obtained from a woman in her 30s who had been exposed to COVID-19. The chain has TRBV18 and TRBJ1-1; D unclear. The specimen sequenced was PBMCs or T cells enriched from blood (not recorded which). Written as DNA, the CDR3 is TGTGCCAGCTCAACCAACATGAACACTGAAGCTTTCTTT. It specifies CASSTNMNTEAFF.